This T cell receptor beta chain was recorded in a study of high-grade serous ovarian cancer treatment subgroups. Profiling relied on immunoSEQ multiplex PCR, and the TCRdb table lists in-frame clones only, not all of them. The profile shows 6,000 to 8,000 clones, 78% of them singletons. Trimming pared 1 base from V and 2 bases from J, leaving 12 bases between. The CDR3 is 16 amino acids. Germline CDR1 and CDR2: WNHNN and SYGVQD (reference sequence). The tumor samples were collected prior to definitive surgery or chemotherapy. The chain uses TRBV10-1 and TRBJ2-1; D ambiguous. The sequenced material came from tumor tissue. This TCR was recovered from a human donor with high-grade serous ovarian cancer. For the CDR3, the DNA is TGCGCCAGCAGTGAGTATCGGATAGGGCCCTACAATGAGCAGTTCTTC. This sequence encodes CASSEYRIGPYNEQFF.